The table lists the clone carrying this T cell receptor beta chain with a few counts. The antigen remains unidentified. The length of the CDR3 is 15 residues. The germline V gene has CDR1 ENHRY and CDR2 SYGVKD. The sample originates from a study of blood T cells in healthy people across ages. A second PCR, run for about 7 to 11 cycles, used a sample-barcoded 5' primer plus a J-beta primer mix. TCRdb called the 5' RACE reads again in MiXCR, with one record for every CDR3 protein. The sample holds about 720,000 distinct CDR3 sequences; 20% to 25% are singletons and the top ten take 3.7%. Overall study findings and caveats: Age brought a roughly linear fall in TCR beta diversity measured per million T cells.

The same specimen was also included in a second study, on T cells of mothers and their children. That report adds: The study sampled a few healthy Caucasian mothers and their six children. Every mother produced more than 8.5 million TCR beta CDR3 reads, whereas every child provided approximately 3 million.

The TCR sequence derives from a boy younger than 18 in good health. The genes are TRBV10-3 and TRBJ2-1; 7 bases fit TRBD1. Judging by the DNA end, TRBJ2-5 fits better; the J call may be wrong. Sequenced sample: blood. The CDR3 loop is CAISESGQGEETQYF. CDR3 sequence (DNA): TGTGCCATCAGTGAGTCGGGCCAGGGGGAAGAGACCCAGTACTTC.